This T cell receptor (beta chain) was sequenced during a study of beta chain features in type 1 diabetes. Per the germline V gene, CDR1 is SGHAT and CDR2 is FQNNGV. Trimming took 1 base from V and 11 from J, leaving 9 bases between them. The CDR3 consists of 12 residues. The isolated RNA, all of it, was reverse transcribed, so expressed TCRB transcripts were what got sequenced. Clones were read by immunoSEQ multiplex PCR, and TCRdb kept only the in-frame ones, dropping some. The sample has hundreds of thousands of clones, 55% to 70% seen once. This TCR came from a man aged 25-40 years in good health. Sequenced input: naive CD4+ T cells from blood. The chain has TRBV11-2 and TRBJ2-1; D is uncertain. CDR3 nucleotide sequence: TGTGCCAGCAGCTTAGTACAGACCCAGCAGTTCTTC. Its translation: CASSLVQTQQFF.